A selection of T cell receptor beta chains follows, all from one sample in a study of blood T cell repertoires in COVID-19. Clones were read by immunoSEQ multiplex PCR, and TCRdb kept only the in-frame ones, dropping some. The repertoire holds approximately 190,000 clones, with about four fifths as singletons. Material for sequencing was peripheral blood. These receptors all stem from a woman aged 55-70 years with COVID-19, enrolled during active disease. Each CDR3 is given with its conserved first and last residue. The order of the fields is V gene, clone size, J gene, D gene, CDR3 protein, CDR3 DNA. D genes are given only for firm matches. Where a row states a size, it is once, few, many or the class of an expanded clone; other rows omit it.

>TRBV5-4|-|TRBJ2-1|TRBD2
CASSRRGGGIHEQFF
TGTGCCAGCAGCCGGCGCGGGGGGGGCATCCATGAGCAGTTCTTC
>TRBV3-1/TRBV3-2|-|TRBJ1-1|-
CASSQHLGGSGEDEAFF
TGTGCCAGCAGCCAGCACCTAGGAGGGAGCGGGGAGGATGAAGCTTTCTTT
>TRBV9|-|TRBJ2-7|-
CASSVGQGNSYEQYF
TGTGCCAGCAGCGTAGGTCAGGGAAACTCCTACGAGCAGTACTTC
>TRBV19|-|TRBJ1-6|-
CASRATNSPLHF
TGTGCCAGTAGGGCGACAAATTCACCCCTCCACTTT
>TRBV4-1|-|TRBJ1-2|TRBD1
CASSQGGQGPIGGYTF
TGCGCCAGCAGCCAAGGGGGACAGGGCCCCATCGGGGGCTACACCTTC
>TRBV2|-|TRBJ2-5|TRBD2
CASSEGLAGGRAETQYF
TGTGCCAGCAGTGAAGGACTAGCGGGAGGGCGCGCGGAGACCCAGTACTTC
>TRBV7-8|-|TRBJ2-5|-
CASSKWVRETQYF
TGTGCCAGCAGCAAGTGGGTGAGGGAGACCCAGTACTTC
>TRBV5-5|-|TRBJ2-3|TRBD2
CASSTGLAAADTQYF
TGTGCCAGCAGCACGGGACTAGCGGCCGCAGATACGCAGTATTTT
>TRBV28|-|TRBJ1-1|-
CASSLSGRDTEAFF
TGTGCCAGCAGTTTATCAGGCCGCGACACTGAAGCTTTCTTT
>TRBV28|once|TRBJ2-5|-
CASSSTETQYF
TGTGCCAGCAGTAGCACCGAGACCCAGTACTTC
>TRBV7-9|-|TRBJ1-1|-
CASSSGEGGVNTEAFF
TGTGCCAGCAGCTCCGGCGAAGGGGGGGTGAACACTGAAGCTTTCTTT
>TRBV7-2|few|TRBJ1-2|TRBD1
CASSLDRDIGYTF
TGTGCCAGCAGCTTGGACAGGGACATTGGCTACACCTTC
>TRBV3-1/TRBV3-2|-|TRBJ2-6|TRBD1
CASSHNRDRGSGANVLTF
TGTGCCAGCAGCCATAATCGGGACAGGGGCTCTGGGGCCAACGTCCTGACTTTC
>TRBV13|-|TRBJ2-1|TRBD1
CASSSYPGTGKNEQFF
TGTGCCAGCAGCTCCTATCCCGGGACAGGGAAAAATGAGCAGTTCTTC
>TRBV10-2|-|TRBJ2-2|TRBD2
CASTGEAGGWTGELFF
TGCGCCAGCACCGGAGAGGCGGGGGGCTGGACCGGGGAGCTGTTTTTT
>TRBV3-1/TRBV3-2|-|TRBJ2-2|-
CASSRRGTGTGELFF
TGTGCCAGCAGCAGGAGGGGAACGGGCACCGGGGAGCTGTTTTTT
>TRBV6-2/TRBV6-3|-|TRBJ1-2|TRBD1
CASSYLQGNYGYTF
TGTGCCAGCAGCTACTTACAGGGGAACTATGGCTACACCTTC
>TRBV9|-|TRBJ2-3|TRBD2
CASSPLGLAGGPGDTQYF
TGTGCCAGCAGTCCCCTTGGACTAGCGGGAGGGCCAGGGGATACGCAGTATTTT
>TRBV27|-|TRBJ2-1|TRBD2
CASRAGTRNNEQFF
TGTGCCAGCAGAGCCGGGACTAGGAACAATGAGCAGTTCTTC
>TRBV6-2/TRBV6-3|-|TRBJ2-3|TRBD2
CASSGTGTSGITDTQYF
TGTGCCAGCAGTGGCACCGGGACTAGCGGGATAACAGATACGCAGTATTTT
>TRBV19|-|TRBJ1-1|TRBD1
CASLPGGQGATEAFF
TGTGCCAGCCTCCCGGGGGGACAGGGGGCAACTGAAGCTTTCTTT
>TRBV6-5|-|TRBJ2-7|-
CASSYGQPSSYEQYF
TGTGCCAGCAGTTACGGACAGCCGAGCTCCTACGAGCAGTACTTC
>TRBV5-1|-|TRBJ2-3|TRBD2
CASSFGLAGVPDTQYF
TGCGCCAGCAGCTTCGGACTAGCGGGAGTTCCAGATACGCAGTATTTT
>TRBV4-3|few|TRBJ1-5|-
CASSQDRGTGQPQHF
TGCGCCAGCAGCCAAGACCGGGGGACGGGTCAGCCCCAGCATTTT
>TRBV6-4|-|TRBJ2-7|-
CASSDRGSAYEQYF
TGTGCCAGCAGTGACCGGGGGTCAGCCTACGAGCAGTACTTC
>TRBV24-1|-|TRBJ2-2|-
CATAGAQNTGELFF
TGTGCCACCGCAGGGGCTCAGAACACCGGGGAGCTGTTTTTT
>TRBV7-8|-|TRBJ1-2|-
CASSPDSGTPYGYTF
TGTGCCAGCAGCCCGGACTCCGGGACACCCTATGGCTACACCTTC
>TRBV28|-|TRBJ2-2|-
CASSYLFPRSNTGELFF
TGTGCCAGCAGCTATCTTTTTCCGAGATCGAACACCGGGGAGCTGTTTTTT
>TRBV2|-|TRBJ1-1|-
CASTGGMTEAFF
TGTGCCAGCACGGGGGGGATGACTGAAGCTTTCTTT
>TRBV7-2|few|TRBJ1-4|-
CASRAGGVATNEKLFF
TGTGCCAGCAGGGCGGGGGGGGTAGCAACTAATGAAAAACTGTTTTTT
>TRBV6-6|-|TRBJ2-7|-
CASTRSRNEQYF
TGTGCCAGCACTCGCTCGCGGAACGAGCAGTACTTC
>TRBV30|-|TRBJ2-3|-
CAWSLIASTDTQYF
TGTGCCTGGAGTCTAATTGCTAGCACAGATACGCAGTATTTT
>TRBV7-3|-|TRBJ2-1|TRBD2
CASSQNSAGGAYNEQFF
TGTGCCAGCAGCCAAAACTCCGCGGGAGGGGCCTACAATGAGCAGTTCTTC
>TRBV5-1|-|TRBJ2-1|TRBD2
CASSRLGGGIYNEQFF
TGCGCCAGCAGCCGGCTTGGCGGGGGAATCTACAATGAGCAGTTCTTC
>TRBV6-5|-|TRBJ1-4|TRBD1
CASSSLGQAMNEKLFF
TGTGCCAGCAGTTCCCTCGGACAGGCGATGAATGAAAAACTGTTTTTT
>TRBV2|-|TRBJ2-2|-
CASSEWGEATGELFF
TGTGCCAGCAGTGAATGGGGAGAGGCAACCGGGGAGCTGTTTTTT
>TRBV7-9|-|TRBJ2-2|-
CASSLISRITGELFF
TGTGCCAGCAGCTTAATTTCGCGGATCACCGGGGAGCTGTTTTTT
>TRBV4-1|-|TRBJ2-3|-
CASSQDPRGAQADTQYF
TGCGCCAGCAGCCAAGATCCTCGGGGGGCGCAGGCAGATACGCAGTATTTT
>TRBV7-6|-|TRBJ2-1|-
CASSLTAGEQFF
TGTGCCAGCAGCTTAACAGCGGGTGAGCAGTTCTTC
>TRBV9|-|TRBJ2-5|TRBD1
CASSPSDRSQETQYF
TGTGCCAGCAGCCCATCGGACAGGTCCCAAGAGACCCAGTACTTC
>TRBV20-1|-|TRBJ1-1|-
CSARAPVMNTEAFF
TGCAGTGCTCGTGCTCCGGTAATGAACACTGAAGCTTTCTTT
>TRBV7-3|-|TRBJ2-5|TRBD1
CASSSFGQGQETQYF
TGTGCCAGCAGCTCCTTCGGACAGGGTCAAGAGACCCAGTACTTC
>TRBV5-4|-|TRBJ2-3|TRBD2
CASSPDGGYEGDTQYF
TGTGCCAGCAGTCCTGACGGGGGGTATGAGGGTGATACGCAGTATTTT
>TRBV27|-|TRBJ2-1|TRBD2
CASSTPGLAGGNSYNEQFF
TGTGCCAGCAGTACCCCGGGACTAGCGGGAGGGAACTCCTACAATGAGCAGTTCTTC
>TRBV10-3|-|TRBJ2-1|-
CAISLLGGSYNEQFF
TGTGCCATCAGCCTCCTCGGGGGCTCCTACAATGAGCAGTTCTTC
>TRBV11-3|-|TRBJ2-3|-
CASSLDGTRSGTDTQYF
TGTGCCAGCAGCTTAGATGGTACTAGGAGCGGAACAGATACGCAGTATTTT
>TRBV6-2/TRBV6-3|-|TRBJ2-7|-
CASSGRQISYEQYF
TGTGCCAGCAGTGGTCGACAGATTAGCTACGAGCAGTACTTC
>TRBV28|-|TRBJ1-6|-
CASSPGTPNGRLHF
TGTGCCAGCAGCCCCGGGACACCCAATGGGCGCCTCCACTTT
>TRBV28|-|TRBJ2-1|-
CASSSGGPLYNEQFF
TGTGCCAGCAGTTCCGGAGGACCACTTTACAATGAGCAGTTCTTC
>TRBV27|-|TRBJ2-2|-
CASSLSLGSDGELFF
TGTGCCAGCAGTTTATCGCTAGGTTCGGACGGGGAGCTGTTTTTT
>TRBV18|-|TRBJ1-5|-
CASSPGGGQPQHF
TGTGCCAGCTCACCAGGGGGCGGTCAGCCCCAGCATTTT
>TRBV18|-|TRBJ1-2|TRBD1
CASSPRVPGGYFGGYTF
TGTGCCAGCTCACCCCGCGTCCCAGGGGGCTATTTCGGTGGCTACACCTTC
>TRBV10-3|-|TRBJ1-1|-
CAISESQFMNTEAFF
TGTGCCATCAGCGAAAGTCAGTTTATGAACACTGAAGCTTTCTTT